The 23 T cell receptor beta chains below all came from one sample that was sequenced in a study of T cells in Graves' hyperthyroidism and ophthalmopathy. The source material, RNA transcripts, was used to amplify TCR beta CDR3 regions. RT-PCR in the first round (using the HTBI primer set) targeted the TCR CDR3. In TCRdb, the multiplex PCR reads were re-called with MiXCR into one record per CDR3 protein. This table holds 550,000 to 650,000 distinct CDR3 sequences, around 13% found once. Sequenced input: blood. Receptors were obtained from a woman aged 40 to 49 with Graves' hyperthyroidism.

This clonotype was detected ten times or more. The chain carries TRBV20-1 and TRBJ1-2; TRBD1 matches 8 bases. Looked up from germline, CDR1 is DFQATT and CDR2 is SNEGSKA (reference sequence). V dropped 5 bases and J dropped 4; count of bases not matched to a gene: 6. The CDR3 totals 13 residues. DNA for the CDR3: TGCAGTGCTTCAGGGGGCGGGGGCTATGGCTACACCTTC. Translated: CSASGGGGYGYTF.

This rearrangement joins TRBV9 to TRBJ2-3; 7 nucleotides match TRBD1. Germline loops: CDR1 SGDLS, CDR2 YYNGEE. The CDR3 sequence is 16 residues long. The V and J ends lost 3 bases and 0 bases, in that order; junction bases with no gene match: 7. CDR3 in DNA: TGTGCCAGCAGCGCCCCGGGACAGATCAGCACAGATACGCAGTATTTT. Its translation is CASSAPGQISTDTQYF.

The CDR3 is CSARDVPSMGFRESYEQYF. CDR3 coding DNA: TGCAGTGCTAGAGATGTTCCCTCCATGGGGTTCAGGGAGTCCTACGAGCAGTACTTC. The chain employs TRBV20-1 and TRBJ2-7; tentatively, D is TRBD1 or TRBD2 (5 bases each). Germline loops: CDR1 DFQATT, CDR2 SNEGSKA (reference sequence). Between the trimmed V and J ends, which lost 0 bases and 1 base, there was a span of 25 bases. The CDR3 is 19 amino acids.

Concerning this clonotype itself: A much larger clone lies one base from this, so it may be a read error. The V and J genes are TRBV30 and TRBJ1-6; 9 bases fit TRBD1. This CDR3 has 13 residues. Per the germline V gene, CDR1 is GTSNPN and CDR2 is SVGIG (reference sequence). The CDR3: CAWRGQGGSPFHF. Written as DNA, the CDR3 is TGTGCCTGGAGGGGACAGGGCGGGTCACCCTTCCACTTT. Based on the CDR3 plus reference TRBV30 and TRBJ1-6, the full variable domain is SQTIHQWPATLVQPVGSPLSLECTVEGTSNPNLYWYRQAAGRGLQLLFYSVGIGQISSEVPQNLSASRPQDRQFILSSKKLLLSDSGFYLCAWRGQGGSPFHFGNGTRLTVT.

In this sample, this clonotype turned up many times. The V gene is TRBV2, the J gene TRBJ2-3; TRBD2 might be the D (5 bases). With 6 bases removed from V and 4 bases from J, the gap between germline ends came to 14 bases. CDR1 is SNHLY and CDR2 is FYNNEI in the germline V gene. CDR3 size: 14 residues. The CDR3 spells CASSLQERADTQYF. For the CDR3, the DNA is TGTGCCAGCAGCCTCCAGGAGAGGGCAGATACGCAGTATTTT.

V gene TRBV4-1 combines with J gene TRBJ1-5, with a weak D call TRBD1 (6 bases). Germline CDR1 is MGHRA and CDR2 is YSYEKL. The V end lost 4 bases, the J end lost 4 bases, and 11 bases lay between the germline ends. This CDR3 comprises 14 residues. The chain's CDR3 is CASSRFTGNQPQHF. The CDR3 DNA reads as TGCGCCAGCAGCCGATTCACAGGGAATCAGCCCCAGCATTTT.

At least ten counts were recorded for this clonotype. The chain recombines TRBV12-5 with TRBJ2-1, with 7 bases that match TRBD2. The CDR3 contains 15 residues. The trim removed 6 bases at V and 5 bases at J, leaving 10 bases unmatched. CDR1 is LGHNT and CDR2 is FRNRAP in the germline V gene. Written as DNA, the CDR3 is TGTGCTAGTGGGTTGACGGGAGGTATAAACAATGAGCAGTTCTTC. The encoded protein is CASGLTGGINNEQFF.

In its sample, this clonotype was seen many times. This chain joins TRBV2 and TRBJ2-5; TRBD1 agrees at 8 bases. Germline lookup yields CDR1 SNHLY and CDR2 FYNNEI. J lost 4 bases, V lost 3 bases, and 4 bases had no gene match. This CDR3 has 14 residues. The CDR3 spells CASSDRGRGETQYF. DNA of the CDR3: TGTGCCAGCAGTGACAGGGGGCGCGGAGAGACCCAGTACTTC.

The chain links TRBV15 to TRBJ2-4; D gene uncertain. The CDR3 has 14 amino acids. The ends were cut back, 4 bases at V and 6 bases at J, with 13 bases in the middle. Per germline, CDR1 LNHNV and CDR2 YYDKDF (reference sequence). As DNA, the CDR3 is TGTGCCACCAGCAAGGACCGGAGTGGAAACATTCAGTACTTC. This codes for CATSKDRSGNIQYF. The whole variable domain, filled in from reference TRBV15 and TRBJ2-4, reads DAMVIQNPRYQVTQFGKPVTLSCSQTLNHNVMYWYQQKSSQAPKLLFHYYDKDFNNEADTPDNFQSRRPNTSFCFLDIRSPGLGDTAMYLCATSKDRSGNIQYFGAGTRLSVL.

As DNA, the CDR3 is TGTGCCTGGCACCCAGCCGACCCATGGACAGGATTTCGTGGCGGCTACACCTTC. Its translation: CAWHPADPWTGFRGGYTF. V and J are TRBV30 and TRBJ1-2; 7 positions agree with TRBD1. This CDR3 is built from 18 residues. V lost 5 bases, J lost 8 bases, and 26 bases stayed unmatched. Germline values: CDR1 GTSNPN, CDR2 SVGIG (reference sequence).

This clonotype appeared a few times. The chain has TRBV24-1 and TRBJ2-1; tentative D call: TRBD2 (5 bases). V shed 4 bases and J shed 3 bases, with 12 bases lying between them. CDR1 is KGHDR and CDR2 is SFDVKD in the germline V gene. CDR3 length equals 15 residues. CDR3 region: CATSDETAGYNEQFF. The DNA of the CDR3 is TGTGCCACCAGTGACGAAACTGCGGGCTACAATGAGCAGTTCTTC.

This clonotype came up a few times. This CDR3 is CASSSGQGMTDTQYF. DNA of the CDR3: TGCGCCAGCAGCTCCGGACAGGGGATGACAGATACGCAGTATTTT. This rearrangement joins TRBV5-1 to TRBJ2-3; TRBD1 matches at 9 bases. The CDR3 extends over 15 amino acids. V was clipped by 3 bases and J by 3 bases; unmatched bases: 5. CDR1 SGHRS and CDR2 YFSETQ come from the germline V gene.

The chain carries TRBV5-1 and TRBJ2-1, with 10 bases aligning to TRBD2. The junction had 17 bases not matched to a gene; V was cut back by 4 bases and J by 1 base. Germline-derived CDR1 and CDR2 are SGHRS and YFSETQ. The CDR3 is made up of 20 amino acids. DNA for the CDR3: TGCGCCAGCAGCCCCCTCCTACTAGCGGGAAGGGTGGGGTCCTACAATGAGCAGTTCTTC. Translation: CASSPLLLAGRVGSYNEQFF.

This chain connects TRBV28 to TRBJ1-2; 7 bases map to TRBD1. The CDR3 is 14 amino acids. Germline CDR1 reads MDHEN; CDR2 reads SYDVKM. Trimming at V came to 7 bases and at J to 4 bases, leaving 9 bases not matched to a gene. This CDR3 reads CASTPGGGVYGYTF. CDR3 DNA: TGTGCCAGCACCCCAGGGGGAGGAGTCTATGGCTACACCTTC.

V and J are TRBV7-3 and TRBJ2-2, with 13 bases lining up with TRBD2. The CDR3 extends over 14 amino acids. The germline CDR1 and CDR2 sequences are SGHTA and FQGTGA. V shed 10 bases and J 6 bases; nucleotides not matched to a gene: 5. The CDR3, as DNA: TGTGCCACCGGACTAGCGGGAGTGTCCGGGGAGCTGTTTTTT. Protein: CATGLAGVSGELFF.

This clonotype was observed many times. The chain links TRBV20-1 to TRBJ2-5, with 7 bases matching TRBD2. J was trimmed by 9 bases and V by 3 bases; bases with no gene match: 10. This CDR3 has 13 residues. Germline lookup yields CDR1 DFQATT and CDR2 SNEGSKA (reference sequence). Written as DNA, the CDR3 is TGCAGTGCTAGGAAGGCTAGCGGCGGACCCCAGTACTTC. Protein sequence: CSARKASGGPQYF.

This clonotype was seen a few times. CDR3 sequence (DNA): TGTGCCACCAGCAGAGGTGGGGCTGGCAATCAGCCCCAGCATTTT. Amino acid sequence: CATSRGGAGNQPQHF. The chain combines TRBV15 with TRBJ1-5, with a tentative D call TRBD1 (5 bases). Germline loops: CDR1 LNHNV, CDR2 YYDKDF (reference sequence). V was pared by 1 base and J by 2 bases, with 9 bases between. The CDR3 spans 15 residues. The whole variable domain, remainder taken from reference TRBV15 and TRBJ1-5, is DAMVIQNPRYQVTQFGKPVTLSCSQTLNHNVMYWYQQKSSQAPKLLFHYYDKDFNNEADTPDNFQSRRPNTSFCFLDIRSPGLGDTAMYLCATSRGGAGNQPQHFGDGTRLSIL.

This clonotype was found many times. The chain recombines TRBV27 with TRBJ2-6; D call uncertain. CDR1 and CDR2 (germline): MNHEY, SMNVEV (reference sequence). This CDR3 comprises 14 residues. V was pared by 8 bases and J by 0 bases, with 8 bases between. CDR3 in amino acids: CASLSYSGANVLTF. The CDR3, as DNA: TGTGCCAGCCTTAGTTACTCTGGGGCCAACGTCCTGACTTTC.

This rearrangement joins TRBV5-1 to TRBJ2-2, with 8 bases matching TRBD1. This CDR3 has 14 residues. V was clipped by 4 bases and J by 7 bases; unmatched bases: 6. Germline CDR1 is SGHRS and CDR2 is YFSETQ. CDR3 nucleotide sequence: TGCGCCAGCAGCCCGGACAGGGAAAACGGGGAGCTGTTTTTT. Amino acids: CASSPDRENGELFF.

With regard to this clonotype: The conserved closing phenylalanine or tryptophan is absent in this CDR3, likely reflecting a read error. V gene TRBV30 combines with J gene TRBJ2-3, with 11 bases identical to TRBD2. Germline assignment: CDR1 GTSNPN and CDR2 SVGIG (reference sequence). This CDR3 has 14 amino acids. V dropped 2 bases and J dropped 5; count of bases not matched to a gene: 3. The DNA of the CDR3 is TGTGCCTGGAGTCCAGGGACTAGCGGAGATACGCAGTATTCT. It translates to CAWSPGTSGDTQYS.

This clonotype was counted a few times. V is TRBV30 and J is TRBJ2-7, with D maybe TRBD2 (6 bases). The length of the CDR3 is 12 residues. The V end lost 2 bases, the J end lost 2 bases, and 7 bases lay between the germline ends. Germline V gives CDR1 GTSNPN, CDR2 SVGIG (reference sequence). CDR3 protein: CAWSRGTYEQYF. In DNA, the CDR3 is TGTGCCTGGAGTCGGGGGACCTACGAGCAGTACTTC.

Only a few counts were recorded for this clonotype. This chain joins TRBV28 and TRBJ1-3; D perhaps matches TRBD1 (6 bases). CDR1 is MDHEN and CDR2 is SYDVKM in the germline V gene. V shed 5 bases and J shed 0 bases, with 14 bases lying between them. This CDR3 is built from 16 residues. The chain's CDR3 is CASSTNLQGSGNTIYF. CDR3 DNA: TGTGCCAGCAGTACAAACCTACAGGGCTCTGGAAACACCATATATTTT.

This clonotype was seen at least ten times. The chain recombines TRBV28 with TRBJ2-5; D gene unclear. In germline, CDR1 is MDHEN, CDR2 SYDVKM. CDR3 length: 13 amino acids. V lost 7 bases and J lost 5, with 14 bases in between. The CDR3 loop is CASTQGLGETQYF. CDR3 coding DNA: TGTGCCAGCACCCAAGGGCTGGGTGAGACCCAGTACTTC.